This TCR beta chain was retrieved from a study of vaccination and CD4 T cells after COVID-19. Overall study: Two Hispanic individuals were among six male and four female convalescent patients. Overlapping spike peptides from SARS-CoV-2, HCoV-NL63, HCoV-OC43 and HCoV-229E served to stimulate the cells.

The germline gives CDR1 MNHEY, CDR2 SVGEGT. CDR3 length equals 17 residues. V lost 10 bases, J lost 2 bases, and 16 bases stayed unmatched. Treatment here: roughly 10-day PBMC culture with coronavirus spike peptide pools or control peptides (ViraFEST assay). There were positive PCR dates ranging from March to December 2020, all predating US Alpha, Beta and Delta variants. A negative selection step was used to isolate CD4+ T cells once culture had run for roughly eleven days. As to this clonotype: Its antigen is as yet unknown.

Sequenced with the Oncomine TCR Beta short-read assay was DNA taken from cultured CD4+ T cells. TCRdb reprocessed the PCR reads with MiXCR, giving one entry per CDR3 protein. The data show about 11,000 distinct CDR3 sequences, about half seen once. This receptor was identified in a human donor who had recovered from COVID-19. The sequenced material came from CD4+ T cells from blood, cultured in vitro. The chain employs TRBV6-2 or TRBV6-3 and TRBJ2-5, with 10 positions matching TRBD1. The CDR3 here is CATLRGQGLHGQETQYF. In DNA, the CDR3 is TGTGCCACCCTTCGGGGACAGGGGCTCCACGGACAAGAGACCCAGTACTTC.